The 13 T cell receptor beta chains below all came from one sample that was sequenced in a study of T cells in Graves' hyperthyroidism and ophthalmopathy. Using RNA transcripts as the source, TCR beta CDR3 regions were amplified. With the HTBI primer set, the TCR CDR3 went through a first round of RT-PCR. TCRdb reprocessed the multiplex PCR reads via MiXCR and lists one record per CDR3 protein. The sample includes 530,000 or so distinct CDR3 sequences, 35% to 55% seen only once; the top ten take about 7.8%. Sequenced input: peripheral blood or thyroid tissue (not recorded which). Every receptor here comes from a woman between 18 and 30 years old with Graves' hyperthyroidism.

This clonotype was observed at least ten times. V is TRBV6-5 and J is TRBJ2-7; no definite D call. Trimming removed 0 bases at V and 1 base at J, with 7 bases between. The CDR3 contains 14 residues. Germline V CDR1 and CDR2: MNHEY, SVGAGI. The CDR3 loop reads CASSYSSTSYEQYF. The CDR3 nucleotides are TGTGCCAGCAGTTACTCCTCTACATCCTACGAGCAGTACTTC.

This clonotype showed up just a few times. The chain combines TRBV27 with TRBJ1-2; D not certain. Germline V CDR1 and CDR2: MNHEY, SMNVEV (reference sequence). This CDR3 spans 15 amino acids. The V gene lost 0 bases and the J gene lost 8 bases, with 16 bases spanning the gap. In DNA form, the CDR3 reads TGTGCCAGCAGTTTATCTGGTCGGCTCGGGCTAGGCTACACCTTC. Protein product: CASSLSGRLGLGYTF.

Remarks on this clonotype: The junction does not match germline at one end; this may be a read error. The genes are TRBV19 and TRBJ1-5; 7 positions agree with TRBD1. Germline V gene data show CDR1 as LNHDA and CDR2 as SQIVND (reference sequence). The CDR3 totals 13 residues. The CDR3 reads CASTRQGNQPQHF. CDR3 nucleotides: TGTGCCAGTACAAGACAGGGCAACCAGCCCCAGCATTTT.

This clonotype was counted at least ten times. The chain joins TRBV28 to TRBJ1-6; no reliable D call. V lost 4 bases and J 7 bases, leaving 29 bases between the germline ends. This CDR3 is 20 amino acids long. Germline V gene lookup returns CDR1 MDHEN and CDR2 SYDVKM. CDR3 loop: CASSSPTGQYLLRANSPLHF. In DNA form, the CDR3 reads TGTGCCAGCAGTTCCCCCACGGGTCAATACCTACTTCGAGCAAATTCACCCCTCCACTTT.

In the case of this clonotype: A much more abundant neighbour one base away suggests this may be a read error. The V and J genes are TRBV4-2 and TRBJ1-3; D unclear. The CDR3 consists of 13 residues. The V end was cut by 0 bases, the J end by 8 bases, with 8 bases between. CDR1 is LGHNA and CDR2 is YNFKEQ in the germline V gene. Here the CDR3 DNA reads TGTGCCAGCAGCCAAGAGAAGGGAGACACCATATATTTT. Amino acids: CASSQEKGDTIYF.

In regard to this clonotype: The germline gene is not matched at one end of the junction; a read error may be the cause. This chain uses TRBV5-5 with TRBJ1-1, with D hard to call. Germline V lookup: CDR1 SGHKS, CDR2 YYEKEE (reference sequence). The CDR3 runs to 14 residues. The DNA for the CDR3 is TGCGCCAGCAGCCTAGACATCTTGAACACTGCAGCTTTCTTT. Its translation: CASSLDILNTAAFF. Combining the CDR3 with reference TRBV5-5 and TRBJ1-1 gives the whole variable domain DAGVTQSPTHLIKTRGQQVTLRCSPISGHKSVSWYQQVLGQGPQFIFQYYEKEERGRGNFPDRFSARQFPNYSSELNVNALLLGDSALYLCASSLDILNTAAFFGQGTRLTVV.

This clonotype was picked up many times. The rearrangement joins TRBV5-1 to TRBJ2-7, with a weak D call TRBD2 (6 bases). V was pared by 3 bases and J by 4 bases, with 14 bases between. The CDR3 loop spans 14 amino acids. Germline CDR1 SGHRS, CDR2 YFSETQ. CDR3 DNA sequence: TGCGCCAGCAGCTCCGGTAGCGGCCTTTACGAGCAGTACTTC. Its protein product is CASSSGSGLYEQYF.

The chain is built from TRBV20-1 and TRBJ1-2, with 9 bases aligning to TRBD1. This CDR3 has 15 amino acids. Trimming removed 0 bases from V and 6 bases from J; junction bases left unmatched: 8. Germline CDR1 is DFQATT and CDR2 is SNEGSKA (reference sequence). The CDR3 DNA is TGCAGTGCTAGAGAACAAGGACAGGGGACAGATGGCTACACCTTC. Translated: CSAREQGQGTDGYTF.

The chain's CDR3 is CASFGTGDGYEQYF. The CDR3 nucleotides read TGTGCCAGCTTTGGGACAGGGGACGGCTACGAGCAGTACTTC. The V call is TRBV25-1, the J call TRBJ2-7; TRBD1 aligns across 10 bases. The CDR3 totals 14 residues. CDR1 is MGHDK and CDR2 is SYGVNS in the germline V gene. The V segment lost 8 bases and the J segment 3 bases; nucleotides outside the gene matches: 7.

This CDR3 reads CATSDSRQTYEQYF. CDR3 DNA: TGTGCCACCAGTGACTCAAGACAGACCTACGAGCAGTACTTC. The chain links TRBV24-1 to TRBJ2-7, with D possibly TRBD1 on 5 matching bases. The CDR3 totals 14 residues. Looked up from germline, CDR1 is KGHDR and CDR2 is SFDVKD. V lost 4 bases and J 2 bases, leaving 11 bases between the germline ends.

In this sample, this clonotype turned up many times. V usage is TRBV4-2 and J usage is TRBJ2-1; TRBD2 matches at 8 bases. Germline assignment: CDR1 LGHNA and CDR2 YNFKEQ. This CDR3 has 13 amino acids. Trimming cost V 4 bases and J 8 bases; bases outside gene matches: 4. This CDR3 reads CASSPGLADEQFF. Written as DNA, the CDR3 is TGTGCCAGCAGCCCAGGACTAGCCGATGAGCAGTTCTTC.

This clonotype came up once. The chain couples TRBV27 to TRBJ1-2; D is possibly TRBD1 (5 bases). The V end lost 2 bases, the J end lost 4 bases, and 14 bases lay between the germline ends. Germline lookup yields CDR1 MNHEY and CDR2 SMNVEV (reference sequence). CDR3 length: 15 residues. CDR3 nucleotides: TGTGCCAGCAGTTTAGGGACCCCGGACCCCTATGGCTACACCTTC. Protein sequence: CASSLGTPDPYGYTF.

V usage is TRBV2 and J usage is TRBJ2-1; TRBD2 matches 10 bases. The CDR3 has 16 amino acids. V trimming: 8 bases; J trimming: 5 bases; junction bases outside the gene matches: 12. The germline gives CDR1 SNHLY, CDR2 FYNNEI. CDR3 amino acids: CASGGTLAGDDNEQFF. Written as DNA, the CDR3 is TGTGCCAGCGGGGGTACCCTAGCGGGAGACGACAATGAGCAGTTCTTC.